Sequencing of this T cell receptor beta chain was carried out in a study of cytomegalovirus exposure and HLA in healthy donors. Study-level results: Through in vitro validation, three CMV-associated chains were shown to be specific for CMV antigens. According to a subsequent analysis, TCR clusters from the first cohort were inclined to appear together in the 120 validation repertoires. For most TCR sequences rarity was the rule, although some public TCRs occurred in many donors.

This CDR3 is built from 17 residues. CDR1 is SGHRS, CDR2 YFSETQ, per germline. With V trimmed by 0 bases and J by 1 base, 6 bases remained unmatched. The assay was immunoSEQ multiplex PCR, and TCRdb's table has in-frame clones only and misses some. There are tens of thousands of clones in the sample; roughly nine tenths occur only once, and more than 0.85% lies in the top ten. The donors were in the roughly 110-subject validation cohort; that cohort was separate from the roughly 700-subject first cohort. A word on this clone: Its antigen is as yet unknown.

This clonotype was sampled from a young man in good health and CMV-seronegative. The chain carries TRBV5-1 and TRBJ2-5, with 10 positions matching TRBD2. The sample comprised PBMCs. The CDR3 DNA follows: TGCGCCAGCAGCTTGGGGCTAGCGGGAGAAATCCAAGAGACCCAGTACTTC. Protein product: CASSLGLAGEIQETQYF.